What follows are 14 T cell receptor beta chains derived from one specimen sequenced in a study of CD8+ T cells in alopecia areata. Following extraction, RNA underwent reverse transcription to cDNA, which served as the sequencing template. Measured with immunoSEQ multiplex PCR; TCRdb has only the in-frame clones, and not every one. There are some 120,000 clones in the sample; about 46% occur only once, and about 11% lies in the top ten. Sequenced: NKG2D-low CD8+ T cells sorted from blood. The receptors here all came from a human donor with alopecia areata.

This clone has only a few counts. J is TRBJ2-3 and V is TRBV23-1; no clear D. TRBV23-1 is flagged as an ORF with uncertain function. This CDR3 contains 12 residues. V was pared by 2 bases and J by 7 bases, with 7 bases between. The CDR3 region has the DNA TGCGCCAGCAGTCAACCGAGAAATACGCAGTATTTT. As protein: CASSQPRNTQYF.

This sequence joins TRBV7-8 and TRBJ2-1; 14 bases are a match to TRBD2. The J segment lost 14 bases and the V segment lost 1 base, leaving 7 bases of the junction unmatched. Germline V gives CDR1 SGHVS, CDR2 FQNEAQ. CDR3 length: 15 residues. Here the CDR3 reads CASSLDGTSGSREFF. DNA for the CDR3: TGTGCCAGCAGCTTAGATGGGACTAGCGGGAGCCGAGAGTTCTTC.

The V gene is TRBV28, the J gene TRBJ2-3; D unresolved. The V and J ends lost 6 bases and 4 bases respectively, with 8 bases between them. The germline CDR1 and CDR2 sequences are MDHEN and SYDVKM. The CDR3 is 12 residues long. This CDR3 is CASRNPSDTQYF. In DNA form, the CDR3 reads TGTGCCAGCAGAAACCCCTCAGATACGCAGTATTTT. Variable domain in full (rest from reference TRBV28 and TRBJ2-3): DVKVTQSSRYLVKRTGEKVFLECVQDMDHENMFWYRQDPGLGLRLIYFSYDVKMKEKGDIPEGYSVSREKKERFSLILESASTNQTSMYLCASRNPSDTQYFGPGTRLTVL.

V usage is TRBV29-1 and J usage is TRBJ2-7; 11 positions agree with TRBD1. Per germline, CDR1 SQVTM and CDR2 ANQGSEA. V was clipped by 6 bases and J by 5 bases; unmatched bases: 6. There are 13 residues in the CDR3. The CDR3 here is CSVPGQGVDEQYF. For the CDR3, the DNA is TGCAGCGTCCCGGGACAGGGGGTTGACGAGCAGTACTTC.

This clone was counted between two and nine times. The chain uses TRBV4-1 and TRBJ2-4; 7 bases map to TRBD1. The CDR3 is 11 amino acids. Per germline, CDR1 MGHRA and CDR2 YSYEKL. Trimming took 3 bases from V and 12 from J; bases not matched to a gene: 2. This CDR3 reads CASSHGTDQYF. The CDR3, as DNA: TGCGCCAGCAGCCATGGGACAGATCAGTACTTC.

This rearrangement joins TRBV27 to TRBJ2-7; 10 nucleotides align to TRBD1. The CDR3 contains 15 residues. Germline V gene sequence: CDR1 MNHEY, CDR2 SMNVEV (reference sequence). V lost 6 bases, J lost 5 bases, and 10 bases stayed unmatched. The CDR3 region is CASSVIRDRGHEQYF. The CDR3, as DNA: TGTGCCAGCAGCGTAATCCGGGACAGGGGCCACGAGCAGTACTTC.

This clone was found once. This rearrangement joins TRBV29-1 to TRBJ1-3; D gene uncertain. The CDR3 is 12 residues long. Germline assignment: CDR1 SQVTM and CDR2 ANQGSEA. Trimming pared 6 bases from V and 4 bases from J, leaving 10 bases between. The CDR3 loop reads CSVATPGNTIYF. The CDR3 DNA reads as TGCAGCGTCGCAACACCGGGAAACACCATATATTTT.

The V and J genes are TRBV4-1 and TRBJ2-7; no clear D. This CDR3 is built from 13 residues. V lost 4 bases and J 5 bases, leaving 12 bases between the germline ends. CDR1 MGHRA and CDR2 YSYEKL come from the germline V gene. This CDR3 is CASSPYHDHEQYF. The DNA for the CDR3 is TGCGCCAGCAGCCCTTATCACGATCACGAGCAGTACTTC.

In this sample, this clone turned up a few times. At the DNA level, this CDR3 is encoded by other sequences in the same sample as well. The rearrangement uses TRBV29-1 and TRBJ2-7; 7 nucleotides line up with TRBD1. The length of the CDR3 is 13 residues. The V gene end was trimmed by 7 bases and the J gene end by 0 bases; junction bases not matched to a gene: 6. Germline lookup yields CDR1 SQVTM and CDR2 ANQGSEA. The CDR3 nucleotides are TGCAGCGCCCGGACAGGCAGCTCCTACGAGCAGTACTTC. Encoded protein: CSARTGSSYEQYF.

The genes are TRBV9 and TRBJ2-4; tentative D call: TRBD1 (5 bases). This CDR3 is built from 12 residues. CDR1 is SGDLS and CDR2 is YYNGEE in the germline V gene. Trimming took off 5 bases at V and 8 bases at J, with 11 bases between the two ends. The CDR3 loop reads CASRGTGDIQYF. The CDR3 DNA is TGTGCCAGCAGAGGTACAGGCGACATTCAGTACTTC.

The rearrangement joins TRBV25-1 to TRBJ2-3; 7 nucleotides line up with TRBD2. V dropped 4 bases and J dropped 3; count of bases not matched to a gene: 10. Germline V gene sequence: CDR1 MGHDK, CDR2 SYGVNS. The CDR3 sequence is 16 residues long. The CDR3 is CASSASSGGETDTQYF. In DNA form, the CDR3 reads TGTGCCAGCAGTGCATCTAGCGGCGGAGAAACAGATACGCAGTATTTT.

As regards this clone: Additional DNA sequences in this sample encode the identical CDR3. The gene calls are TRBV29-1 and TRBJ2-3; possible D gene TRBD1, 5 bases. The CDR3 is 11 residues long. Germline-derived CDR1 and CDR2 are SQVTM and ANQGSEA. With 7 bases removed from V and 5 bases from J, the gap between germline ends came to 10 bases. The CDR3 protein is CSAAQGDTQYF. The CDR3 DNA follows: TGCAGCGCGGCGCAGGGAGATACGCAGTATTTT.

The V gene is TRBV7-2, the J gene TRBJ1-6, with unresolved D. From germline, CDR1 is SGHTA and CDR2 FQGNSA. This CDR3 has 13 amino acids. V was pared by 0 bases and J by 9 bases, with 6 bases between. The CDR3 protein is CASSLAQSSPLHF. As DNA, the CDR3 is TGTGCCAGCAGCTTAGCTCAAAGTTCACCCCTCCACTTT. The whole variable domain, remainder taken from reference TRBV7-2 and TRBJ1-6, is GAGVSQSPSNKVTEKGKDVELRCDPISGHTALYWYRQSLGQGLEFLIYFQGNSAPDKSGLPSDRFSAERTGGSVSTLTIQRTQQEDSAVYLCASSLAQSSPLHFGNGTRLTVT.

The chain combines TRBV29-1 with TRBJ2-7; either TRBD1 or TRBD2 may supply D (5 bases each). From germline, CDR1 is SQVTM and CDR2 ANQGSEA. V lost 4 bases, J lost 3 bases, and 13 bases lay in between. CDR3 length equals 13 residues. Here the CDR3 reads CSVVQGRNYEQYF. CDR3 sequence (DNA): TGCAGCGTTGTCCAGGGACGAAACTACGAGCAGTACTTC.